The present entry profiles one T cell receptor (beta chain) with its context. This record belongs to a study of blood T cell repertoires in COVID-19. Overall study: The United States, Italy and Spain were the sources of the acute and convalescent COVID-19 samples. T cells, B-cell-depleted T cells, or PBMCs supplied cDNA or gDNA.

The CDR3 totals 15 residues. V was clipped by 6 bases and J by 1 base, with 15 bases between them. Germline CDR1 is MNHNY and CDR2 is SVGAGI (reference sequence). Original data processing: For nucleated cells, counts were estimated from reference gene primer amplification. The repertoire was sequenced with immunoSEQ multiplex PCR; TCRdb's copy has only in-frame clones and lacks some. The DNA gave D and trimming, while V, J and clone size come from that table. This table has some 250,000 clones, around 81% appearing once. Sequenced sample: peripheral blood. This TCR was sampled from a man aged 30 to 39 who had recovered from COVID-19. The V gene is TRBV6-6, the J gene TRBJ1-1; a possible D gene is TRBD1 (6 bases). The CDR3 protein is CASSPTWTENTEAFF. Written as DNA, the CDR3 is TGTGCCAGCAGCCCAACCTGGACAGAGAACACTGAAGCTTTCTTT.